The next 24 T cell receptor beta chains were all read from a single sample in a study of T cell repertoires in cytomegalovirus infection. TCRdb reprocessed the reads with MiXCR, giving one entry per CDR3 protein. There are roughly 230,000 distinct CDR3 sequences in the sample; roughly 20% occur only once, and 15% to 20% lies in the top ten. The specimen was CD8+ T cells from PBMCs. Source of these receptors: a human donor in good health (CMV status not recorded). Some clones in this sample may be carry-over from other donors' samples.

This clonotype was seen ten or more times. V and J are TRBV12-3 or TRBV12-4 and TRBJ1-2; TRBD1 agrees at 9 bases. V lost 5 bases to trimming and J lost 7 bases; unmatched junction nucleotides: 11. The CDR3 sequence is 15 residues long. CDR3 bases: TGTGCCAGCAGTCTACCGGGACAGGGTTCGGGTGGCTACACCTTC. It translates to CASSLPGQGSGGYTF.

This clonotype was seen a handful of times. J is TRBJ2-3 and V is TRBV11-3; unclear D gene. CDR3 length equals 16 residues. Deletions cut 6 bases from V and 2 bases from J, with 18 bases between. CDR1 is SGHNT and CDR2 is YENEEA in the germline V gene. This CDR3 is CASSPQWSRATDTQYF. The CDR3 DNA reads TGTGCCAGCAGTCCGCAGTGGTCTAGAGCCACAGATACGCAGTATTTT.

This chain connects TRBV11-2 to TRBJ2-7, with D possibly TRBD2 on 7 matching bases. Per germline, CDR1 SGHAT and CDR2 FQNNGV. V lost 5 bases and J lost 2, with 16 bases in between. This CDR3 has 15 residues. The CDR3 protein is CASSPEGGAPYEQYF. CDR3 bases: TGTGCCAGCAGCCCAGAGGGGGGGGCCCCCTACGAGCAGTACTTC.

A word on this clonotype: A read error is possible here, since a much larger clone lies one base away. The genes are TRBV6-6 and TRBJ2-7; D is perhaps TRBD2 (6 bases). Trimming shortened V by 0 bases and J by 0 bases, and 9 bases separated the two germline ends. The CDR3 is 15 amino acids. Germline lookup yields CDR1 MNHNY and CDR2 SVGAGI (reference sequence). The CDR3 loop reads CASSYSEGTSYEQYF. CDR3 DNA sequence: TGTGCCAGCAGTTACTCGGAGGGGACCTCCTACGAGCAGTACTTC.

For the CDR3, the DNA is TGTGCCAGCAGTTGGCCGGGACAGGGGTTAAATGAAAAACTGTTTTTT. This encodes CASSWPGQGLNEKLFF. The rearrangement links TRBV12-3 or TRBV12-4 to TRBJ1-4; TRBD1 matches 10 bases. V shed 4 bases, J shed 5 bases, and the junction held 7 bases outside the gene matches. This CDR3 comprises 16 residues.

The chain has TRBV7-9 and TRBJ2-3; no definite D call. CDR3 length: 14 amino acids. Germline V lookup: CDR1 SEHNR, CDR2 FQNEAQ (reference sequence). V was pared by 5 bases and J by 2 bases, with 11 bases between. CDR3 loop: CASSPPLTTDTQYF. CDR3 sequence (DNA): TGTGCCAGCAGCCCGCCCTTAACCACAGATACGCAGTATTTT.

This clonotype was counted at least ten times. The chain is built from TRBV7-6 and TRBJ2-3; 9 bases map to TRBD2. The V gene's germline CDR1 is SGHVS and CDR2 FNYEAQ. This CDR3 has 15 amino acids. The J segment lost 4 bases and the V segment lost 4 bases, leaving 6 bases of the junction unmatched. The CDR3 DNA reads as TGTGCCAGCAGCTGGGCGGGGGGGCAGGCAGATACGCAGTATTTT. It translates to CASSWAGGQADTQYF.

This clonotype occurred many times. The J gene is TRBJ1-2, the V gene TRBV12-3 or TRBV12-4; D is undetermined. Trimming shortened V by 5 bases and J by 8 bases, and 12 bases separated the two germline ends. The CDR3 is 12 amino acids. The DNA of the CDR3 is TGTGCCAGCAGTATCCCGGGAGGCGGCTACACCTTC. Protein: CASSIPGGGYTF.

This clonotype was observed a handful of times. The chain links TRBV2 to TRBJ1-2, with D maybe TRBD1 (5 bases). V was clipped by 8 bases and J by 7 bases, with 17 bases between them. The CDR3 consists of 13 residues. Germline values: CDR1 SNHLY, CDR2 FYNNEI. The CDR3 DNA reads TGTGCCAGCGGTGGAATGGGGGATCTTGGCTACACCTTC. Translated: CASGGMGDLGYTF.

This clonotype occurred many times. The chain links TRBV10-3 to TRBJ2-3, with 7 bases fitting TRBD1. V lost 2 bases and J lost 4; bases outside the gene matches: 9. Germline V gives CDR1 ENHRY, CDR2 SYGVKD. This CDR3 has 16 amino acids. CDR3 DNA: TGTGCCATCAGTGAGCCCGGGACAGACGCCGCAGATACGCAGTATTTT. It specifies CAISEPGTDAADTQYF.

This clonotype has at least ten counts. V gene TRBV19 combines with J gene TRBJ2-1; 9 bases are shared with TRBD2. Germline loops: CDR1 LNHDA, CDR2 SQIVND (reference sequence). The CDR3 spans 15 residues. V shed 3 bases, J shed 7 bases, and the junction held 7 bases outside the gene matches. This CDR3 is CASSISASGVNEQFF. The CDR3 region has the DNA TGTGCCAGTAGTATTTCTGCTAGCGGGGTTAATGAGCAGTTCTTC.

The V and J genes are TRBV29-1 and TRBJ2-1, with TRBD2 matching over 8 bases. V was pared by 6 bases and J by 4 bases, with 14 bases of the junction left unmatched. The V gene's germline CDR1 is SQVTM and CDR2 ANQGSEA. CDR3 length equals 16 residues. CDR3 amino acids: CSVTGEVAGRYNEQFF. The CDR3 DNA reads as TGCAGCGTGACCGGCGAGGTAGCGGGGCGATACAATGAGCAGTTCTTC.

This clonotype was seen a few times. The rearrangement links TRBV19 to TRBJ2-1; D tentatively fits TRBD1 or TRBD2 (6 bases each). The CDR3 extends over 14 amino acids. Trimming pared 4 bases from V and 4 bases from J, leaving 11 bases between. Per the germline V gene, CDR1 is LNHDA and CDR2 is SQIVND (reference sequence). The CDR3 protein is CASSNGGGYNEQFF. The CDR3 nucleotides read TGTGCCAGTAGTAACGGGGGCGGATACAATGAGCAGTTCTTC.

This clonotype occurred many times. The rearrangement links TRBV7-2 to TRBJ2-4; TRBD1 aligns across 7 bases. V lost 7 bases and J lost 5; bases outside the gene matches: 11. The CDR3 contains 15 residues. Germline V gene data show CDR1 as SGHTA and CDR2 as FQGNSA. This CDR3 reads CASTLNRGPQNIQYF. Here the CDR3 DNA reads TGTGCCAGCACCCTGAACAGGGGCCCCCAAAACATTCAGTACTTC.

This clonotype was counted at least ten times. The chain recombines TRBV7-9 with TRBJ2-1; 7 bases are a match to TRBD2. With V trimmed by 2 bases and J by 2 bases, 15 bases remained unmatched. The CDR3 spans 19 residues. Per germline, CDR1 SEHNR and CDR2 FQNEAQ (reference sequence). CDR3 in amino acids: CASSLTPGPGEGPYNEQFF. The CDR3 bases are TGTGCCAGCAGCTTAACCCCGGGGCCTGGGGAGGGGCCCTACAATGAGCAGTTCTTC.

The rearrangement uses TRBV11-3 and TRBJ2-3; tentative D call: TRBD2 (5 bases). Trimming cost V 3 bases and J 5 bases, with 6 bases left between them. Per the germline V gene, CDR1 is SGHNT and CDR2 is YENEEA. There are 12 residues in the CDR3. The CDR3 DNA reads TGTGCCAGCAGCTTCGAGGGAGATACGCAGTATTTT. Translation gives CASSFEGDTQYF.

This clonotype occurred many times. V gene TRBV12-3 or TRBV12-4 combines with J gene TRBJ1-5; 8 nucleotides line up with TRBD1. Germline trimming cut 6 bases from V and 2 bases from J; bases unmatched to any gene: 6. This CDR3 has 15 residues. Written as DNA, the CDR3 is TGTGCCAGCAGACCCGACAGGGGAGGCAATCAGCCCCAGCATTTT. Amino acids: CASRPDRGGNQPQHF.

This clonotype was detected a few times. The V call is TRBV13, the J call TRBJ2-1; either TRBD1 or TRBD2 may fit D (5 bases each). The CDR3 is made up of 15 amino acids. With 5 bases removed from V and 5 bases from J, the gap between germline ends came to 16 bases. CDR1 PRHDT and CDR2 FYEKMQ come from the germline V gene (reference sequence). Written as DNA, the CDR3 is TGTGCCAGCAGCGGCCGGGGCCTGGGGGACAATGAGCAGTTCTTC. It codes for CASSGRGLGDNEQFF.

CDR3 nucleotides: TGTGCCAGCCGTCCCCTCACCGGGGAGCTGTTTTTT. This sequence encodes CASRPLTGELFF. This chain links TRBV25-1 with TRBJ2-2, with D unclear. The V gene lost 8 bases and the J gene lost 4 bases, with 8 bases spanning the gap. The CDR3 has 12 amino acids. Germline lookup yields CDR1 MGHDK and CDR2 SYGVNS.

This chain uses TRBV4-1 with TRBJ2-2; unclear D gene. Trimming took off 1 base at V and 3 bases at J, with 6 bases between the two ends. This CDR3 has 14 amino acids. Germline values: CDR1 MGHRA, CDR2 YSYEKL. The CDR3 nucleotides are TGCGCCAGCAGCCAAGTCTCGCACACCGGGGAGCTGTTTTTT. It yields the protein CASSQVSHTGELFF.

This clonotype was found many times. The genes are TRBV6-1 and TRBJ2-7; no firm D call. V shed 5 bases and J shed 3 bases, with 11 bases lying between them. This CDR3 region has 13 residues. Germline values: CDR1 MNHNS, CDR2 SASEGT. This chain's CDR3 is CASSPAGIYEQYF. Written as DNA, the CDR3 is TGTGCCAGCAGTCCGGCAGGAATCTACGAGCAGTACTTC.

Remarks on this clonotype: A much larger clone lies one base from this, so it may be a read error. V and J are TRBV7-3 and TRBJ1-1; a possible D gene is TRBD1 (5 bases). CDR1 SGHTA and CDR2 FQGTGA come from the germline V gene. The CDR3 runs to 16 residues. The V end lost 2 bases, the J end lost 3 bases, and 16 bases lay between the germline ends. CDR3 sequence (DNA): TGTGCCAGCAGCTTAGCACTCGGACAACGGGACACTGAAGCTTTCTTT. Protein sequence: CASSLALGQRDTEAFF.

This clonotype was detected a few times. The chain combines TRBV7-9 with TRBJ2-2; 10 bases match TRBD1. The CDR3 spans 15 residues. In germline, CDR1 is SEHNR, CDR2 FQNEAQ (reference sequence). J gave up 7 bases and V 5 bases, and 7 bases lay outside the gene matches. The DNA for the CDR3 is TGTGCCAGCAGCCCTCCGGGACAGGGGAACGGGGAGCTGTTTTTT. It specifies CASSPPGQGNGELFF.

This clonotype was seen many times. This chain connects TRBV7-2 to TRBJ1-1; 7 bases map to TRBD1. CDR3 size: 15 residues. With 5 bases clipped from V and 1 base from J, the junction kept 7 bases outside the gene matches. Germline CDR1 is SGHTA and CDR2 is FQGNSA. Here the CDR3 DNA reads TGTGCCAGCAGCCTGACAGGGTATACGAACACTGAAGCTTTCTTT. This gives the protein CASSLTGYTNTEAFF.